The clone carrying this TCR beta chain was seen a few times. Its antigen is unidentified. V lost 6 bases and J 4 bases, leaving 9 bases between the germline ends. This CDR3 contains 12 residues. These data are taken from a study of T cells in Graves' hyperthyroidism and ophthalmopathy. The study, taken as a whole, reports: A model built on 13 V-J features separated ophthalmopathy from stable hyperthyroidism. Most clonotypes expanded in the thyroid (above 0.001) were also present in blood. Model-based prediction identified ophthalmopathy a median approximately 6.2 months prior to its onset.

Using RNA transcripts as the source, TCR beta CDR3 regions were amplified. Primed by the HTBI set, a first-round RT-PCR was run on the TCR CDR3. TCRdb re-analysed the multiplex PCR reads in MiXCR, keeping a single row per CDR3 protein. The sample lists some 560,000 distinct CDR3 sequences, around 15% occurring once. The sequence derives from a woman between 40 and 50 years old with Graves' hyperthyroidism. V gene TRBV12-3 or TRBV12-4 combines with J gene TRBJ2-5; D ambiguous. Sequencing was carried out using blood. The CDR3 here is CASSEDRETQYF. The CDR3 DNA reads TGTGCCAGCAGCGAAGATCGAGAGACCCAGTACTTC.